The clone carrying this T cell receptor beta chain was observed a few times. The antigen remains undetermined. The CDR3 length is 13 residues. CDR1 and CDR2 from the germline V gene are KGHSH and LQKENI. Trimming removed 5 bases at V and 0 bases at J, with 7 bases between. Sequencing used immunoSEQ multiplex PCR; TCRdb keeps in-frame clones, though not all of them. Here the sample spans over a million clones, 78% being singletons. There were no recent acute infections or vaccinations among the donors, who were healthy HIV-negative adults. The source of the sample is a study of shared clonotypes between healthy human individuals. Study-level results: Rarefaction curves obtained for sorted subsets showed sequencing incomplete despite large depth. Clonotypes which were not shared had lower generation probabilities than clonotypes that all four donors shared.

The specimen was memory CD4+ T cells from PBMCs. Regarding subset: CD45RA-negative fraction. This receptor was identified in a man aged 18 to 30 in good health. Some clones in this sample may be carry-over from other donors' samples. The chain employs TRBV18 and TRBJ1-1; no clear D. CDR3 loop: CASSTTLNTEAFF. The CDR3 nucleotides read TGTGCCAGCTCAACGACACTGAACACTGAAGCTTTCTTT.